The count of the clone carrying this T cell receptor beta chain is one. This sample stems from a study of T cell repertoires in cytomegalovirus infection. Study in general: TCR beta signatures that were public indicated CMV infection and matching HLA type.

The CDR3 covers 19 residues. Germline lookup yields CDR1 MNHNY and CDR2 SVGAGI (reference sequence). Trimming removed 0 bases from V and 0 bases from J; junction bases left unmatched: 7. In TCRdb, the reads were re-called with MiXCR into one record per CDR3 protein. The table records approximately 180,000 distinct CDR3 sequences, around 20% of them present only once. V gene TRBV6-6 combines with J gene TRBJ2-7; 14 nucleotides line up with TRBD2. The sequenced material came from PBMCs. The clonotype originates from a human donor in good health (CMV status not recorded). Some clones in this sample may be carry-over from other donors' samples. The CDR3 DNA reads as TGTGCCAGCAGTTACTCCGGCGGGACTAGCGGGAGTGCCTCCTACGAGCAGTACTTC. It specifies CASSYSGGTSGSASYEQYF.